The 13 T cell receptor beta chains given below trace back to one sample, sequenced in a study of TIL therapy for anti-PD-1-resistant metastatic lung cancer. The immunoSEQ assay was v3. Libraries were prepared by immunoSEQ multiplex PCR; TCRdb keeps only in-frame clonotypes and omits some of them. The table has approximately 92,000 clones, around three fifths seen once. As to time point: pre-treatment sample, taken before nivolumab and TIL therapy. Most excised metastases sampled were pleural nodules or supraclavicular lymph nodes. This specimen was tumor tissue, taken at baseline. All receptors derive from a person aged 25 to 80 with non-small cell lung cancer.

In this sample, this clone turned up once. CDR3 amino acids: CASSPDRVSPLHF. The DNA for the CDR3 is TGTGCCAGTAGCCCAGACAGGGTATCACCCCTCCACTTT. V usage is TRBV19 and J usage is TRBJ1-6, with TRBD1 matching over 7 bases. V shed 6 bases, J shed 10 bases, and the junction held 6 bases outside the gene matches. The CDR3 has 13 residues. In germline, CDR1 is LNHDA, CDR2 SQIVND (reference sequence).

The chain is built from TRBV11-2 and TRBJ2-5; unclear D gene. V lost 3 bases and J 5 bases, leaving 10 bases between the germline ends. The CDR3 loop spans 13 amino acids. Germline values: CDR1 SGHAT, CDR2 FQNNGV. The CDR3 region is CASSLSVRETQYF. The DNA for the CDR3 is TGTGCCAGCAGCTTGAGCGTTCGGGAGACCCAGTACTTC. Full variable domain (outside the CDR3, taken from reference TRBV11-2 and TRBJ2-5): EAGVAQSPRYKIIEKRQSVAFWCNPISGHATLYWYQQILGQGPKLLIQFQNNGVVDDSQLPKDRFSAERLKGVDSTLKIQPAKLEDSAVYLCASSLSVRETQYFGPGTRLLVL.

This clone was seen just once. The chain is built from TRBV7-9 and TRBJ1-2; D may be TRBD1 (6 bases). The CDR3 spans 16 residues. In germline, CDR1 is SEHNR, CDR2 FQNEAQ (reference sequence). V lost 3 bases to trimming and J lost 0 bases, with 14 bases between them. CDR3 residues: CASSLGRTEANYGYTF. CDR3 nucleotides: TGTGCCAGCAGCTTGGGTAGGACAGAAGCTAACTATGGCTACACCTTC.

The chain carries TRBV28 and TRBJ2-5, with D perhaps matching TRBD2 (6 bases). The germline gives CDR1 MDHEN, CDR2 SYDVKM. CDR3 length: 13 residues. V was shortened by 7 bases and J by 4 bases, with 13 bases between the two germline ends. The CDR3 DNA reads TGTGCCAGCACGCCGGCGGGAAGAGAGACCCAGTACTTC. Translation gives CASTPAGRETQYF.

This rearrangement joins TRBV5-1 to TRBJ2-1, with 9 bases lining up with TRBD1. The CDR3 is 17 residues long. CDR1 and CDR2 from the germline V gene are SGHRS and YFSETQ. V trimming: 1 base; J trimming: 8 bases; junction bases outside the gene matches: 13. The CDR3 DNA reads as TGCGCCAGCAGCTTGAGGGCCGGGACAGGGTCTTATTATGAGCAGTTCTTC. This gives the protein CASSLRAGTGSYYEQFF. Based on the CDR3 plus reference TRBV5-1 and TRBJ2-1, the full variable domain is KAGVTQTPRYLIKTRGQQVTLSCSPISGHRSVSWYQQTPGQGLQFLFEYFSETQRNKGNFPGRFSGRQFSNSRSEMNVSTLELGDSALYLCASSLRAGTGSYYEQFFGPGTRLTVL.

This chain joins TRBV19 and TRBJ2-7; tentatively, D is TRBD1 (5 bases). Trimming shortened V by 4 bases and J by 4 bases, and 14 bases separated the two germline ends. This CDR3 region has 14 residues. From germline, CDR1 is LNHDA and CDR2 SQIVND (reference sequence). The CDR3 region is CASSSQGVPYEQYF. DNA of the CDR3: TGTGCCAGTAGTAGCCAGGGTGTCCCTTACGAGCAGTACTTC.

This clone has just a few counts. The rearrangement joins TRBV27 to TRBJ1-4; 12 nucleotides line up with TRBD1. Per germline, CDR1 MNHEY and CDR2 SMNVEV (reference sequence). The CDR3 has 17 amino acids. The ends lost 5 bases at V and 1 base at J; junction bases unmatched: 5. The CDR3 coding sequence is TGTGCCAGCAGTGCCCGGGACAGGGGGCGAACTAATGAAAAACTGTTTTTT. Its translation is CASSARDRGRTNEKLFF.

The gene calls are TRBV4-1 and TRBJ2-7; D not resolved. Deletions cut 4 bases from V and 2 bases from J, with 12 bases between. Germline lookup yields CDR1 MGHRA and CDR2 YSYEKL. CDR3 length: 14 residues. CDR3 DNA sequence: TGCGCCAGCAGCCTCACCCTCCCCACCTACGAGCAGTACTTC. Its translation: CASSLTLPTYEQYF.

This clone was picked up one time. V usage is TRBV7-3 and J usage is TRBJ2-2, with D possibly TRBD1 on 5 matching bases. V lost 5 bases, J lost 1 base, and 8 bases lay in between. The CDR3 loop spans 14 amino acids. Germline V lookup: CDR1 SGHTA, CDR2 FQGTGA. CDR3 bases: TGTGCCAGCAGCGTGACAGAGAACACCGGGGAGCTGTTTTTT. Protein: CASSVTENTGELFF.

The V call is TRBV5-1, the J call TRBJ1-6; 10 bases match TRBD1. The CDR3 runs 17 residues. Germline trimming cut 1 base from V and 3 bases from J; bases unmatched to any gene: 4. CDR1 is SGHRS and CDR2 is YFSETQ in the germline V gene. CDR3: CASSLRDRGGYNSPLHF. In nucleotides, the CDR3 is TGCGCCAGCAGCTTGCGGGACAGGGGAGGCTATAATTCACCCCTCCACTTT.

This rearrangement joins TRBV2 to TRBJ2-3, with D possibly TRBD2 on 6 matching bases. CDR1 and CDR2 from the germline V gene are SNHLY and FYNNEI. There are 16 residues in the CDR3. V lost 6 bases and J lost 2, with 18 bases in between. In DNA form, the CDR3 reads TGTGCCAGCAGGCACGGGACTCTGGTCCTCACAGATACGCAGTATTTT. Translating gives CASRHGTLVLTDTQYF.

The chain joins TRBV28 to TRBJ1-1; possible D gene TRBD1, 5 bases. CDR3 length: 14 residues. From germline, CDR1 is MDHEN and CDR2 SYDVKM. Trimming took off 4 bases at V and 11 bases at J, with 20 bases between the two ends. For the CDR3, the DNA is TGTGCCAGCAGTTCCCAAGCCCCGGGGCCGGATGCTTTCTTT. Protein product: CASSSQAPGPDAFF. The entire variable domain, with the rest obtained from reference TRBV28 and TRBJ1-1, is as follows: DVKVTQSSRYLVKRTGEKVFLECVQDMDHENMFWYRQDPGLGLRLIYFSYDVKMKEKGDIPEGYSVSREKKERFSLILESASTNQTSMYLCASSSQAPGPDAFFGQGTRLTVV.

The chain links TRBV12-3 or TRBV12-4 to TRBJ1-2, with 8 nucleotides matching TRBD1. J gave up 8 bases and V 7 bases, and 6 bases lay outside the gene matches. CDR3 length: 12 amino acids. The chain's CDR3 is CASTRTGHGYTF. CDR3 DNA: TGTGCCAGCACCAGGACAGGGCACGGCTACACCTTC.